This TCR beta chain was documented in a study of shared clonotypes between healthy human individuals. Study-wide context: Per donor, CD8 memory used one plate, CD8 naive used two, CD4 memory used three and CD4 naive used three.

Donors, healthy HIV-negative adults, lacked recent acute infections or vaccinations. CD4+ cells were split into CD45RA+ naive and CD45RA-negative memory subsets. Details on this clone: Its antigen is still unknown.

This table comes from immunoSEQ multiplex PCR, and its TCRdb copy is limited to in-frame clones, with some not included. The table has about 1 million clones, about 75% seen once. V lost 5 bases and J lost 5, with 12 bases in between. The CDR3 has 13 amino acids. In germline, CDR1 is MNHNS, CDR2 SASEGT. General study points: Some clonotypes were shared by all four sorted-subset donors, while others were not shared. The non-shared ones had lower generation probabilities than the shared ones.

Material for sequencing was memory CD4+ T cells sorted from blood. Regarding subset: CD45RA-negative fraction. The chain couples TRBV6-1 to TRBJ1-2, with D perhaps matching TRBD1 (6 bases). The receptor was derived from a man aged 18 to 30 in good health. The CDR3 here is CASSLSRGYGYTF. As DNA, the CDR3 is TGTGCCAGCAGTTTATCCAGGGGTTATGGCTACACCTTC.